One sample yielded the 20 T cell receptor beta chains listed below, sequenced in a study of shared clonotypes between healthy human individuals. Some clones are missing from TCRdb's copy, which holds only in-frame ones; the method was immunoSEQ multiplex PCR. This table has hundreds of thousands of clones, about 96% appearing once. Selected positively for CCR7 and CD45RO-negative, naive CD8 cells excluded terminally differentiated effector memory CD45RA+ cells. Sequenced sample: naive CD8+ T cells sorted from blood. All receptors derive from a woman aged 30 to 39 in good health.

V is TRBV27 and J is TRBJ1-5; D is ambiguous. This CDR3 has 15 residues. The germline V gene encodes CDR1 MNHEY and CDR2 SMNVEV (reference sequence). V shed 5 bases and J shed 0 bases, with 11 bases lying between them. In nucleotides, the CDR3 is TGTGCCAGCAGTCCTCAGGCTTATAGCAATCAGCCCCAGCATTTT. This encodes CASSPQAYSNQPQHF.

The DNA of the CDR3 is TGTGCCAGTAGCCTTGACGAACATCCTACCTACGAGCAGTACTTC. Its protein is CASSLDEHPTYEQYF. The chain links TRBV19 to TRBJ2-7; D gene uncertain. The CDR3 extends over 15 amino acids. Per germline, CDR1 LNHDA and CDR2 SQIVND (reference sequence). Trimming took 6 bases from V and 2 from J, leaving 17 bases between them.

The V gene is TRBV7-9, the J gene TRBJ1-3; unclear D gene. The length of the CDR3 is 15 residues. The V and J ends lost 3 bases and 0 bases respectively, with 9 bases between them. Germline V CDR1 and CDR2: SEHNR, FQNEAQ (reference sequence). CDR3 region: CASSFNRGSGNTIYF. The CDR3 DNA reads TGTGCCAGCAGCTTCAACAGAGGCTCTGGAAACACCATATATTTT.

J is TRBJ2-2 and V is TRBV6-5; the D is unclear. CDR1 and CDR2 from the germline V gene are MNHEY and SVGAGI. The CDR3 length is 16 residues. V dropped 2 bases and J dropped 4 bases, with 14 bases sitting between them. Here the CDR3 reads CASSYNGPIPTGELFF. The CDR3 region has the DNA TGTGCCAGCAGTTACAACGGTCCGATACCCACCGGGGAGCTGTTTTTT.

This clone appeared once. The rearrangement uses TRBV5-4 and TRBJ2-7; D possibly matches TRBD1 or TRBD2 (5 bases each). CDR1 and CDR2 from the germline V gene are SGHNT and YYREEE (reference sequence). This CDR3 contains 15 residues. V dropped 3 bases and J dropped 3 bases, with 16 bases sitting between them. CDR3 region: CASSYTGTGFYEQYF. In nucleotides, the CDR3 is TGTGCCAGCAGCTACACCGGGACCGGGTTCTACGAGCAGTACTTC.

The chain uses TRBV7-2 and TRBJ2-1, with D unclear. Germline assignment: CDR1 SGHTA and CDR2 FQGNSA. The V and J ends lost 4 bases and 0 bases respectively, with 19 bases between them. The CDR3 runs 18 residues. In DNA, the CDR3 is TGTGCCAGCAGCTCTTACCCCTATGGCGGCTACTCCTACAATGAGCAGTTCTTC. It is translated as CASSSYPYGGYSYNEQFF.

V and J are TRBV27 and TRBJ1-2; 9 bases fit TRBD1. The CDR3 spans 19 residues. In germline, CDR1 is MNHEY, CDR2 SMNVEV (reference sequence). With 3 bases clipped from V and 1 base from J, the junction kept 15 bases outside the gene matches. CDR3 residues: CASSFSYLFGQGRNYGYTF. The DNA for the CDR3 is TGTGCCAGCAGTTTTTCCTATCTTTTTGGACAGGGGCGTAACTATGGCTACACCTTC.

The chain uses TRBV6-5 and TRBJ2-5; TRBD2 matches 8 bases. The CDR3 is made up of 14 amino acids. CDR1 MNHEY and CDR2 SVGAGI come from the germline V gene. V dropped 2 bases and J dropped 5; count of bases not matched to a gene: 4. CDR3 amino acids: CASSYSGRGETQYF. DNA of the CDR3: TGTGCCAGCAGTTACAGCGGGAGAGGGGAGACCCAGTACTTC.

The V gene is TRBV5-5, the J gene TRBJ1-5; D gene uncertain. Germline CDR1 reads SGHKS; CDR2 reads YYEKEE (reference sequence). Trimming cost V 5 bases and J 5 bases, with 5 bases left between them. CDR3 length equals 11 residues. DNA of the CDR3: TGTGCCAGCAGTCCGTATCAGCCCCAGCATTTT. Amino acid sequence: CASSPYQPQHF.

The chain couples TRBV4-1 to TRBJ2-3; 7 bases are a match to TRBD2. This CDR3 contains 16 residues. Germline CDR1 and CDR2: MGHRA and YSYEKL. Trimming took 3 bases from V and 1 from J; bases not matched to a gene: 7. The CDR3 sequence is CASSQHASGGTDTQYF. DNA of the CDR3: TGCGCCAGCAGCCAGCATGCTAGCGGTGGCACAGATACGCAGTATTTT.

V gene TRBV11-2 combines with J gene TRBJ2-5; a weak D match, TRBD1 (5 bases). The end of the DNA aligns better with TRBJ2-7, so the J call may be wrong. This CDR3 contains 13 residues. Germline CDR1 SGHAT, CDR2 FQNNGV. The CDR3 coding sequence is TGTGCCAGCAGCCCGGACATGGCCTACGAGCAGTACTTC. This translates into CASSPDMAYEQYF.

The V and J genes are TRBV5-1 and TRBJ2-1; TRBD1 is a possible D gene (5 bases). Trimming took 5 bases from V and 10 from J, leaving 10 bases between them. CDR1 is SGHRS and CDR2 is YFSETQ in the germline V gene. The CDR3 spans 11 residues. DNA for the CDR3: TGCGCCAGCAGAACAGGCAGGGAGCAGTTCTTC. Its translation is CASRTGREQFF.

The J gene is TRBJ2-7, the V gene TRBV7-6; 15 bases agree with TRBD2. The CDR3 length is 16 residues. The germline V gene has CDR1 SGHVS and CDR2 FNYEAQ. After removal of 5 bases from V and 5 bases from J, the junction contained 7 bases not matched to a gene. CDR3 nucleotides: TGTGCCAGCAGCCTCGGGACTAGCGGGAGGAGGAACGAGCAGTACTTC. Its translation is CASSLGTSGRRNEQYF.

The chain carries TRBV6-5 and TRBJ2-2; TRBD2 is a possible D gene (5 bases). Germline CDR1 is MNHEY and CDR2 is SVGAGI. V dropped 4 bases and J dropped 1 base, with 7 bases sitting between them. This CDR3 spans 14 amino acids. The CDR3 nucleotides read TGTGCCAGCAGTTCGGACTTGAACACCGGGGAGCTGTTTTTT. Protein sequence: CASSSDLNTGELFF.

CDR3 residues: CASSLDGQAGTQYF. DNA of the CDR3: TGTGCCAGCAGCTTGGATGGTCAGGCGGGGACCCAGTACTTC. The genes are TRBV5-6 and TRBJ2-5, with D possibly TRBD2 on 5 matching bases. The ends were cut back, 0 bases at V and 7 bases at J, with 13 bases in the middle. The germline gives CDR1 SGHDT, CDR2 YYEEEE. The CDR3 runs to 14 residues.

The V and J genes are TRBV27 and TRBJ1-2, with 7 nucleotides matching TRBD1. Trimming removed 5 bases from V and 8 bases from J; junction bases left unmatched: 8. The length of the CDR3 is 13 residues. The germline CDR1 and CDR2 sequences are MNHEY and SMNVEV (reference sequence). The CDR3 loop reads CASSPNRGGGYTF. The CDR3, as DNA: TGTGCCAGCAGTCCTAACAGGGGTGGGGGCTACACCTTC.

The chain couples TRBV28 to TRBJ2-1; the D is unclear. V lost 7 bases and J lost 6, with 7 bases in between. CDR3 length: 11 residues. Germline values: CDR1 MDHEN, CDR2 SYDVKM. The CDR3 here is CASKLSNEQFF. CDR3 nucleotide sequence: TGTGCCAGCAAGTTGAGCAATGAGCAGTTCTTC.

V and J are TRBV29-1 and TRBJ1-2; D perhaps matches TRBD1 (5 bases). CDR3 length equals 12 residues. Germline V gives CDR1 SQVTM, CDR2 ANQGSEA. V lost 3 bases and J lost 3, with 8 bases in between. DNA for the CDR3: TGCAGCGTTGAGGTGGGACACTATGGCTACACCTTC. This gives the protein CSVEVGHYGYTF. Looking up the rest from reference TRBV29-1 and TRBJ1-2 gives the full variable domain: SAVISQKPSRDICQRGTSLTIQCQVDSQVTMMFWYRQQPGQSLTLIATANQGSEATYESGFVIDKFPISRPNLTFSTLTVSNMSPEDSSIYLCSVEVGHYGYTFGSGTRLTVV.

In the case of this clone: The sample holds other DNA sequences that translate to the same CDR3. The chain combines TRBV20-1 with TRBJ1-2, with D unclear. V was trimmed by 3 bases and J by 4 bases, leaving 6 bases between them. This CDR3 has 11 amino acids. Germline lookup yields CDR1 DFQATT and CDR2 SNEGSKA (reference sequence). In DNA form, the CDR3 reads TGCAGTGCTAGTTCGATCTATGGCTACACCTTC. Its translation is CSASSIYGYTF.

This CDR3 reads CASSDIGSYEQYF. The CDR3, as DNA: TGTGCCAGCAGCGACATAGGCTCCTACGAGCAGTACTTC. The J gene is TRBJ2-7, the V gene TRBV28; the D is unclear. The germline V and J ends were trimmed by 6 bases and 0 bases, with 9 bases remaining between them. The CDR3 covers 13 residues. CDR1 MDHEN and CDR2 SYDVKM come from the germline V gene.